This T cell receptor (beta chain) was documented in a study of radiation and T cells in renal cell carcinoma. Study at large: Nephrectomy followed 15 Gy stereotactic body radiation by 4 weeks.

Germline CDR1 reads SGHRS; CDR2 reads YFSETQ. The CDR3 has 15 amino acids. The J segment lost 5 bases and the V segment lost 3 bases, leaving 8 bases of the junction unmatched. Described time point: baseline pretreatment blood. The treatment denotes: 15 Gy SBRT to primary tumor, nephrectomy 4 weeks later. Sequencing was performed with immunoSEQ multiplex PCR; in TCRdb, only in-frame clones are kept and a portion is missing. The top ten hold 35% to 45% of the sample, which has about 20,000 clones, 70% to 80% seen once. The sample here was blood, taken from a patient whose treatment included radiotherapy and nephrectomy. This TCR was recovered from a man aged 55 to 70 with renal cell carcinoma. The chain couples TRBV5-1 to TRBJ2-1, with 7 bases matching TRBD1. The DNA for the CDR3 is TGCGCCAGCAGCTGGAGACAGGGTTTCGACAATGAGCAGTTCTTC. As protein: CASSWRQGFDNEQFF.